The 11 T cell receptor beta chains presented below share a single source sample, sequenced in a study of T cell responses to AZD1222 COVID-19 vaccine. Some clones are missing from TCRdb's copy, which holds only in-frame ones; the method was immunoSEQ multiplex PCR. The sample lists 100,000 to 150,000 clones; around 92% were seen once. Sequenced material: peripheral blood, taken on day 0 of AZD1222 vaccination. The receptors come from an adult in good health.

The genes are TRBV7-9 and TRBJ2-7; D possibly corresponds to TRBD1 (5 bases). Trimming shortened V by 2 bases and J by 0 bases, and 23 bases separated the two germline ends. The CDR3 contains 19 residues. Germline-derived CDR1 and CDR2 are SEHNR and FQNEAQ (reference sequence). The CDR3 nucleotides read TGTGCCAGCAGCTTACCGCGAGGTGAGGCAGGGCTAAGCTCCTACGAGCAGTACTTC. Translation: CASSLPRGEAGLSSYEQYF.

V gene TRBV9 combines with J gene TRBJ2-7; D call uncertain. The CDR3 is 13 amino acids. V dropped 1 base and J dropped 2 bases, with 7 bases sitting between them. Germline V lookup: CDR1 SGDLS, CDR2 YYNGEE. CDR3 bases: TGTGCCAGCAGCGTATCAGGTACCTACGAGCAGTACTTC. Its translation: CASSVSGTYEQYF. Full variable domain (remainder filled in from reference TRBV9 and TRBJ2-7): DSGVTQTPKHLITATGQRVTLRCSPRSGDLSVYWYQQSLDQGLQFLIQYYNGEERAKGNILERFSAQQFPDLHSELNLSSLELGDSALYFCASSVSGTYEQYFGPGTRLTVT.

The chain recombines TRBV30 with TRBJ1-5, with D possibly being TRBD1 (5 bases). The V end was cut by 0 bases, the J end by 2 bases, with 11 bases between. CDR1 and CDR2 from the germline V gene are GTSNPN and SVGIG (reference sequence). CDR3 length: 15 amino acids. In nucleotides, the CDR3 is TGTGCCTGGAGTGTACTGGGGGGAGGCAATCAGCCCCAGCATTTT. This sequence encodes CAWSVLGGGNQPQHF.

This rearrangement joins TRBV12-5 to TRBJ2-7; no firm D call. CDR3 size: 13 residues. The germline V and J ends were trimmed by 2 bases and 6 bases, with 11 bases remaining between them. CDR1 and CDR2 (germline): LGHNT, FRNRAP. The CDR3 reads CASGLPARREQYF. CDR3 nucleotide sequence: TGTGCTAGTGGTTTGCCCGCCCGTCGCGAGCAGTACTTC.

This chain uses TRBV7-8 with TRBJ2-3, with 7 nucleotides matching TRBD2. CDR1 and CDR2 from the germline V gene are SGHVS and FQNEAQ. This CDR3 is 18 amino acids long. The V segment lost 0 bases and the J segment 2 bases; nucleotides outside the gene matches: 11. The CDR3 spells CASSLAVGGLADTDTQYF. The CDR3 bases are TGTGCCAGCAGCTTAGCCGTGGGAGGGCTAGCGGACACAGATACGCAGTATTTT.

CDR3 coding DNA: TGTGCCAGCACCTCCCAGGGGGACACCGGGGAGCTGTTTTTT. Its translation: CASTSQGDTGELFF. The rearrangement uses TRBV3-1 (or the pseudogene TRBV3-2) and TRBJ2-2; 7 bases are shared with TRBD1. Germline assignment: CDR1 LGHDT and CDR2 YNNKEL (reference sequence). The CDR3 sequence is 14 residues long. J lost 3 bases, V lost 7 bases, and 5 bases had no gene match.

Only one count was recorded for this clone. This chain links TRBV9 with TRBJ1-2; 9 bases fit TRBD1. V gave up 4 bases and J gave up 8 bases; unmatched junction bases: 15. The CDR3 has 16 residues. In germline, CDR1 is SGDLS, CDR2 YYNGEE. The CDR3, as DNA: TGTGCCAGCAGCTCTCATAGGACAGGGGCGACGGGGGGCTACACCTTC. As protein: CASSSHRTGATGGYTF.

The gene calls are TRBV28 and TRBJ2-2; maybe TRBD2 (6 bases). This CDR3 has 16 amino acids. V lost 6 bases and J lost 5, with 19 bases in between. CDR1 and CDR2 (germline): MDHEN, SYDVKM. CDR3 sequence reads: CASSELDYSGTGELFF. Written as DNA, the CDR3 is TGTGCCAGCAGCGAACTAGACTACAGCGGGACCGGGGAGCTGTTTTTT. The full variable domain, completed using reference TRBV28 and TRBJ2-2, is DVKVTQSSRYLVKRTGEKVFLECVQDMDHENMFWYRQDPGLGLRLIYFSYDVKMKEKGDIPEGYSVSREKKERFSLILESASTNQTSMYLCASSELDYSGTGELFFGEGSRLTVL.

The chain recombines TRBV7-9 with TRBJ1-4; D is ambiguous. Trimming took off 5 bases at V and 11 bases at J, with 15 bases between the two ends. The CDR3 runs 13 residues. Germline assignment: CDR1 SEHNR and CDR2 FQNEAQ (reference sequence). The chain's CDR3 is CASSPVADGKLFF. In DNA form, the CDR3 reads TGTGCCAGCAGCCCCGTCGCCGACGGTAAACTGTTTTTT.

The CDR3 protein is CASSSPDGRNTEAFF. CDR3 DNA sequence: TGTGCCAGCAGTTCCCCGGACGGCAGGAACACTGAAGCTTTCTTT. The genes are TRBV28 and TRBJ1-1, with no clear D. Per the germline V gene, CDR1 is MDHEN and CDR2 is SYDVKM. The CDR3 length is 15 residues. Trimming took 4 bases from V and 1 from J, leaving 13 bases between them.

The chain joins TRBV12-3 or TRBV12-4 to TRBJ1-5, with TRBD1 as a possible D gene (5 bases). Trimming left V 5 bases short and J 9 bases short, with 14 bases between. This CDR3 is built from 13 residues. The CDR3 DNA reads as TGTGCCAGCAGTCAGGACATTATCTCGCCCCAGCATTTT. This sequence encodes CASSQDIISPQHF.